A selection of T cell receptor beta chains follows, all from one sample in a study of blood T cell repertoires in COVID-19. Clones were read by immunoSEQ multiplex PCR, and TCRdb kept only the in-frame ones, dropping some. The data contain 230,000 or so clones, roughly 80% of them seen just once; the ten biggest clones take up 7.5%. Source material: peripheral blood. The origin of the receptors is a woman at least 80 years old with COVID-19, enrolled during active disease. Each CDR3 is given without its conserved first and last residue. Each record gives: V gene, CDR3 protein.

v_gene: TRBV11-2; CDR3aa: ASSLVGGVGYNEQF
v_gene: TRBV30; CDR3aa: AWSEQLNQPQH
v_gene: TRBV6-5; CDR3aa: ASRTKDGGLTQY
v_gene: TRBV14; CDR3aa: ASSQDFATGRYT
v_gene: TRBV6-5; CDR3aa: ASTDRGLSTEAF
v_gene: TRBV5-4; CDR3aa: ASSFTGTEAF
v_gene: TRBV7-3; CDR3aa: ASSPHGGIKETQY
v_gene: TRBV28; CDR3aa: ASSAPGQGNTEAF
v_gene: TRBV5-1; CDR3aa: ASSLSVRGKSEQY
v_gene: TRBV5-6; CDR3aa: ASSYLGQGKPLLNEKLF
v_gene: TRBV7-2; CDR3aa: ASSSQGVNTDTQY
v_gene: TRBV27; CDR3aa: ASSVRPGDQPQH
v_gene: TRBV5-6; CDR3aa: ASSLGPPGQGSYEQY
v_gene: TRBV27; CDR3aa: ASSRSPGQGVHEQY
v_gene: TRBV6-2/TRBV6-3; CDR3aa: ASSYDNRGPYEQY
v_gene: TRBV11-2; CDR3aa: ASSLGGLNYGYT
v_gene: TRBV20-1; CDR3aa: SAEGVETQY
v_gene: TRBV10-2; CDR3aa: ASSENRSNQPQH
v_gene: TRBV7-2; CDR3aa: ASSLATGSNYGYT
v_gene: TRBV10-3; CDR3aa: AIGPQLTSTDTQY
v_gene: TRBV18; CDR3aa: ASSLRDSPRGDTQY
v_gene: TRBV18; CDR3aa: ASSGRGRNF
v_gene: TRBV28; CDR3aa: ASSRGTEAF
v_gene: TRBV6-4; CDR3aa: ASSEGTAAF
v_gene: TRBV14; CDR3aa: ASSQARLAGTYNEQF
v_gene: TRBV20-1; CDR3aa: SAGLNYGYT
v_gene: TRBV6-4; CDR3aa: ASSAVASGSNEQF
v_gene: TRBV6-5; CDR3aa: ASRGQGEKLF
v_gene: TRBV10-1; CDR3aa: ASSGDTGNTIY
v_gene: TRBV15; CDR3aa: ATSYSGSAGYT